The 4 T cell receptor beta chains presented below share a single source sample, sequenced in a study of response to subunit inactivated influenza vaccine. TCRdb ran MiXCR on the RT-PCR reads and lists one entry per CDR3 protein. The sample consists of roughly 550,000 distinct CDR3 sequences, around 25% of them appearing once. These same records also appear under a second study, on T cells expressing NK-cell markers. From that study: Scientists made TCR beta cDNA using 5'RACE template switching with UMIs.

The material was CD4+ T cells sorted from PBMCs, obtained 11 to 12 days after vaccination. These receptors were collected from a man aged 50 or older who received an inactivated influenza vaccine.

The chain's CDR3 is CATSRGVETQYF. In nucleotides, the CDR3 is TGTGCCACCAGCAGAGGGGTGGAGACCCAGTACTTC. V and J are TRBV15 and TRBJ2-5; D is undetermined. There are 12 residues in the CDR3. V lost 1 base, J lost 5 bases, and 5 bases lay in between. CDR1 and CDR2 from the germline V gene are LNHNV and YYDKDF (reference sequence).

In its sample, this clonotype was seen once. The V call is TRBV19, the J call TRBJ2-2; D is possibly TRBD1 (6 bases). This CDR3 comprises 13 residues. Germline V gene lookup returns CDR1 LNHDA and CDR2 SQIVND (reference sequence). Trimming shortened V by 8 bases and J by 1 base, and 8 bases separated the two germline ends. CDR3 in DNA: TGTGCCAGTGCACAGGGGAACACCGGGGAGCTGTTTTTT. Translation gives CASAQGNTGELFF.

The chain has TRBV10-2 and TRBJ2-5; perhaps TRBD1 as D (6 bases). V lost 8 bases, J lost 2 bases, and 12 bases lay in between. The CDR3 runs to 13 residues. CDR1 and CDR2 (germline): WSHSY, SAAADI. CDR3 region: CASARQAQETQYF. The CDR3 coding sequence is TGCGCCAGCGCCCGACAGGCACAAGAGACCCAGTACTTC.

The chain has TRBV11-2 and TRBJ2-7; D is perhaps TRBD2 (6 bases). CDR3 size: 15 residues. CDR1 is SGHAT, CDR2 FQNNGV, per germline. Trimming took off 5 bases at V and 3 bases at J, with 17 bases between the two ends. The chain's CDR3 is CASSRDAGRDYEQYF. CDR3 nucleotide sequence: TGTGCCAGCAGCCGGGACGCGGGGCGAGACTACGAGCAGTACTTC.